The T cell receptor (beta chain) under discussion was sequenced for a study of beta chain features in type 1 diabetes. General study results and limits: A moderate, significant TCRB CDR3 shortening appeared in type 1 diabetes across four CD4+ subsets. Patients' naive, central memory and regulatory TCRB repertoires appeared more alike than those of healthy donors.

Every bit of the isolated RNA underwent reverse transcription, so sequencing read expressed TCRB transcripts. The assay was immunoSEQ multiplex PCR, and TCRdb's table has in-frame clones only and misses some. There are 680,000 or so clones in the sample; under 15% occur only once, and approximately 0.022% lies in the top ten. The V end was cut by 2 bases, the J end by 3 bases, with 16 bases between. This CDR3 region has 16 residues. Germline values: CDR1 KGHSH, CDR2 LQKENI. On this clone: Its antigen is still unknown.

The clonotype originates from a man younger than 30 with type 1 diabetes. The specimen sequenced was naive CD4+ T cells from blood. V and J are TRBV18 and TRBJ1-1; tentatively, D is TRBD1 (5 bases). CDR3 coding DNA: TGTGCCAGCTCACCAGCGTCGGGACTCGGGGACACTGAAGCTTTCTTT. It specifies CASSPASGLGDTEAFF.